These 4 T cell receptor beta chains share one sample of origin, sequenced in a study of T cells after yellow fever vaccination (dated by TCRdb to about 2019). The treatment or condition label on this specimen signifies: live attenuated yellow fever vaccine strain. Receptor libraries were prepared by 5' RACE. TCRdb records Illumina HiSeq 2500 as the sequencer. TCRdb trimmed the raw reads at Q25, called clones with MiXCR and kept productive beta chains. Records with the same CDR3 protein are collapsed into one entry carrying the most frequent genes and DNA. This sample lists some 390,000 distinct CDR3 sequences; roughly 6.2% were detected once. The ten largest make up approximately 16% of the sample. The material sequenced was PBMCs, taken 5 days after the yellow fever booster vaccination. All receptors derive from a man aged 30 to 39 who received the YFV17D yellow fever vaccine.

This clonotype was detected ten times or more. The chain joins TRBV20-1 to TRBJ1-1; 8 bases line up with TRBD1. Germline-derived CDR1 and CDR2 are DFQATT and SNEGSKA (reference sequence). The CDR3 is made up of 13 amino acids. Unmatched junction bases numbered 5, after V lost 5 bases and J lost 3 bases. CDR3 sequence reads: CSAATGVDTEAFF. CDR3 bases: TGCAGTGCTGCGACAGGGGTTGACACTGAAGCTTTCTTT.

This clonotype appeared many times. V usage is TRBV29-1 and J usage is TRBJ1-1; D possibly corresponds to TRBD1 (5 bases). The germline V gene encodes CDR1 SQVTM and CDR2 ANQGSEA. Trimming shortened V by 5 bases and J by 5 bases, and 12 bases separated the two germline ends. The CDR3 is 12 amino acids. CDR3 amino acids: CSVFNGGTEAFF. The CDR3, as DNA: TGCAGCGTTTTTAATGGGGGAACTGAAGCTTTCTTT. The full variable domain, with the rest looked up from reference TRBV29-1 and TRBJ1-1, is SAVISQKPSRDICQRGTSLTIQCQVDSQVTMMFWYRQQPGQSLTLIATANQGSEATYESGFVIDKFPISRPNLTFSTLTVSNMSPEDSSIYLCSVFNGGTEAFFGQGTRLTVV.

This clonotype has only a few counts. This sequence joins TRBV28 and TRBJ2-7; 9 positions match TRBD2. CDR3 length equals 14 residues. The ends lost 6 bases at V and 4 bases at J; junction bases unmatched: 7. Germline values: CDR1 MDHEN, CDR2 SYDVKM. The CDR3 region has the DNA TGTGCCAGCAGAAAACGACTAGCGGTATACGAGCAGTACTTC. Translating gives CASRKRLAVYEQYF.

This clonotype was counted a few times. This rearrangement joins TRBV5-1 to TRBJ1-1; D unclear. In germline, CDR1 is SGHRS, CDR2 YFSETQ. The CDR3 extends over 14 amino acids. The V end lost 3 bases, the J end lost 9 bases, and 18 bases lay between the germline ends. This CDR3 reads CASSSDSSGFKAFF. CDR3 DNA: TGCGCCAGCAGCTCCGACTCATCGGGCTTCAAAGCTTTCTTT.